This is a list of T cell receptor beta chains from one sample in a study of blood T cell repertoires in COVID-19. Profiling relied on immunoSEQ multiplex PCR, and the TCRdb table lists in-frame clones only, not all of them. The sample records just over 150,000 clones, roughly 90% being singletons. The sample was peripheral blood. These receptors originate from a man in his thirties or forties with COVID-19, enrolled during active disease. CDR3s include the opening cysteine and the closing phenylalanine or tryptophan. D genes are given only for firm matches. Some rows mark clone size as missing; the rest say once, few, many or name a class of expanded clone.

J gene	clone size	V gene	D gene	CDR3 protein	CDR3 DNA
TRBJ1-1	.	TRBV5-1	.	CASSDWRGAGTEAFF	TGCGCCAGCAGCGACTGGCGGGGCGCGGGCACTGAAGCTTTCTTT
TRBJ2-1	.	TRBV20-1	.	CSARSGHEQFF	TGCAGTGCTAGGAGTGGTCATGAGCAGTTCTTC
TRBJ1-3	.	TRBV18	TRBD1	CASSQDRGSGNTIYF	TGTGCCAGCTCGCAAGACAGGGGATCTGGAAACACCATATATTTT
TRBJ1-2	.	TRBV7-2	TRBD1	CASSLNPPGQGYRYTF	TGTGCCAGCAGCCTCAACCCTCCGGGACAGGGTTACCGTTACACCTTC
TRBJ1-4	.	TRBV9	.	CASSSYQGANEKLFF	TGTGCCAGCAGCTCGTACCAGGGTGCTAATGAAAAACTGTTTTTT
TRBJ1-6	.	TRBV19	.	CASSGQGSPLHF	TGTGCCAGTAGTGGCCAGGGTTCACCCCTCCACTTT
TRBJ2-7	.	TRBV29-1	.	CSVRRQESYEQYF	TGCAGCGTTCGCCGACAGGAATCCTACGAGCAGTACTTC
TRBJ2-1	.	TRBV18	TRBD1	CASSPRGQGVRDEQFF	TGTGCCAGCTCACCACGGGGACAGGGGGTCCGGGATGAGCAGTTCTTC
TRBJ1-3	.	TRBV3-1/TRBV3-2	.	CASSLAAGNTIYF	TGTGCCAGCAGCCTTGCGGCGGGAAACACCATATATTTT
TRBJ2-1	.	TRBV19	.	CASSTAGRNYNEQFF	TGTGCCAGTAGTACGGCAGGGAGGAACTACAATGAGCAGTTCTTC
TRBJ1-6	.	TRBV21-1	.	CASVLPWDRAQSSYNSPLHF	TGTGCCAGCGTCCTCCCCTGGGACAGGGCTCAAAGCTCCTATAATTCACCCCTCCACTTT
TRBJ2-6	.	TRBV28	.	CASSLSGLSGANVLTF	TGTGCCAGCAGTTTATCGGGACTCTCTGGGGCCAACGTCCTGACTTTC
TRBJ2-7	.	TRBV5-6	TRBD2	CASSLAGTGGEQYF	TGTGCCAGCAGCTTGGCAGGGACGGGGGGCGAGCAGTACTTC
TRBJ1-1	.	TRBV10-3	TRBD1	CAIKRTGATEAFF	TGTGCCATCAAGAGGACAGGGGCCACTGAAGCTTTCTTT
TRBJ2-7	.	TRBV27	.	CASSPIRTPRDEQYF	TGTGCCAGCAGTCCGATACGGACTCCAAGGGACGAGCAGTACTTC
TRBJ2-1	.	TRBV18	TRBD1	CASSLGQVSYNEQFF	TGTGCCAGCTCACTCGGACAGGTCTCCTACAATGAGCAGTTCTTC
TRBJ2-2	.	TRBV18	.	CASSPPSGAGELFF	TGTGCCAGCTCACCACCGTCAGGGGCCGGGGAGCTGTTTTTT
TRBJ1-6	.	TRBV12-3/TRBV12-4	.	CASRFLRNSPLHF	TGTGCCAGCAGATTCCTCAGGAATTCACCCCTCCACTTT
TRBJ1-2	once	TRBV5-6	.	CASSLVQGSYGYTF	TGTGCCAGCAGCTTGGTACAGGGAAGCTATGGCTACACCTTC
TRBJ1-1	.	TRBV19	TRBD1	CASSTFQTGVNTEAFF	TGTGCCAGTAGTACCTTCCAGACAGGGGTGAACACTGAAGCTTTCTTT
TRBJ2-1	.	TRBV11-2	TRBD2	CASSSSGTSGRTEQFF	TGTGCCAGCAGTTCCTCCGGGACTAGCGGGAGGACGGAGCAGTTCTTC
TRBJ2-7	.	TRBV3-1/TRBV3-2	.	CASSQDGEQASYEQYF	TGTGCCAGCAGCCAAGATGGGGAACAGGCCTCCTACGAGCAGTACTTC
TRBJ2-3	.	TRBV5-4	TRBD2	CASSPPTSGGADTQYF	TGTGCCAGCAGCCCGCCGACTAGCGGGGGAGCGGATACGCAGTATTTT
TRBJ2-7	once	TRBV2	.	CASRSSYEQYF	TGTGCCAGCAGGAGCTCCTACGAGCAGTACTTC
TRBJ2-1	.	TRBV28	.	CASSSRYNEQFF	TGTGCCAGCAGTTCCCGCTACAATGAGCAGTTCTTC
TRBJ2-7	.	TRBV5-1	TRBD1	CASSLLGTGVYEQYF	TGCGCCAGCAGCTTGCTCGGGACAGGAGTCTACGAGCAGTACTTC
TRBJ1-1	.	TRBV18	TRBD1	CASSQGQGNTEAFF	TGTGCCAGCTCACAAGGACAGGGGAACACTGAAGCTTTCTTT
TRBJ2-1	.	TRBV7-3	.	CASSPGTPSNEQFF	TGTGCCAGCAGCCCTGGGACTCCTTCAAATGAGCAGTTCTTC
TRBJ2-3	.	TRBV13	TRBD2	CASSPYRLASDTQYF	TGTGCCAGCAGCCCTTATAGACTAGCCTCAGATACGCAGTATTTT
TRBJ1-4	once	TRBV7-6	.	CASSLLENEKLFF	TGTGCCAGCAGCTTACTTGAGAATGAAAAACTGTTTTTT
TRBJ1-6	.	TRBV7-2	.	CASSLGREVASPLHF	TGTGCCAGCAGCTTAGGTCGGGAGGTGGCTTCACCCCTCCACTTT
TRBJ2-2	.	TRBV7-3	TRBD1	CASSPLTGAQPLNTGELFF	TGTGCCAGCAGTCCTTTAACAGGGGCTCAGCCCCTGAACACCGGGGAGCTGTTTTTT
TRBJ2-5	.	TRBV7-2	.	CASSGTTSGETQYF	TGTGCCAGCAGTGGTACGACTAGTGGAGAGACCCAGTACTTC
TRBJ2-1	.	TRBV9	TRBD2	CASSGEPGLASPEQFF	TGTGCCAGCAGCGGGGAACCGGGACTAGCGTCCCCTGAGCAGTTCTTC
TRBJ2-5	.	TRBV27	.	CASTDSGPQETQYF	TGTGCCAGCACGGACTCTGGGCCACAAGAGACCCAGTACTTC
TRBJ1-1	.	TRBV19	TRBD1	CASSVRTGAGFMNTEAFF	TGTGCCAGTAGTGTGAGGACAGGGGCAGGTTTCATGAACACTGAAGCTTTCTTT
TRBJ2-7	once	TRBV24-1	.	CATSGTEAYEQYF	TGTGCCACCAGTGGGACAGAAGCCTACGAGCAGTACTTC
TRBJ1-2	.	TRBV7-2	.	CASSSPDRILYGYTF	TGTGCCAGCAGCTCCCCCGACAGGATCCTCTATGGCTACACCTTC
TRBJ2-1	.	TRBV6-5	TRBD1	CASSYRKDRGQFF	TGTGCCAGCAGTTACCGGAAAGACAGGGGACAGTTCTTC
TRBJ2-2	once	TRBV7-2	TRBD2	CASSLVAGVQNTGELFF	TGTGCCAGCAGCTTAGTAGCGGGAGTTCAGAACACCGGGGAGCTGTTTTTT